Listed here are 12 T cell receptor beta chains from one sample, sequenced in a study of blood T cell repertoires in COVID-19. The assay was immunoSEQ multiplex PCR, and TCRdb's table has in-frame clones only and misses some. The sample holds about 240,000 clones, around nine tenths seen once. Sequenced input: peripheral blood. These receptors were collected from a woman in her 70s with active or convalescent COVID-19.

V is TRBV27 and J is TRBJ1-6; tentatively, D is TRBD1 (5 bases). This CDR3 comprises 16 residues. Germline CDR1 reads MNHEY; CDR2 reads SMNVEV (reference sequence). V lost 7 bases to trimming and J lost 2 bases, with 15 bases between them. The CDR3 loop is CASTARQPPYNSPLHF. The CDR3 DNA reads TGTGCCAGCACAGCAAGACAGCCGCCCTATAATTCACCCCTCCACTTT.

The chain links TRBV18 to TRBJ1-2; D call uncertain. CDR3 size: 15 residues. Germline CDR1 is KGHSH and CDR2 is LQKENI. The germline V and J ends were trimmed by 4 bases and 1 base, with 13 bases remaining between them. CDR3 DNA: TGTGCCAGCTCACACGCTGGGAGTCATAACTATGGCTACACCTTC. This translates into CASSHAGSHNYGYTF.

This clone was counted once. The chain combines TRBV10-1 with TRBJ2-3, with 12 bases fitting TRBD2. This CDR3 is built from 16 residues. Unmatched junction bases numbered 9, after V lost 5 bases and J lost 6 bases. Germline V lookup: CDR1 WNHNN, CDR2 SYGVQD (reference sequence). CDR3 sequence reads: CASSSPTSGGGDTQYF. The CDR3 coding sequence is TGCGCCAGCAGTTCACCGACTAGCGGGGGTGGTGATACGCAGTATTTT.

Note on this clone: The identical CDR3 is also encoded by other nucleotide sequences in the sample. The V gene is TRBV19, the J gene TRBJ2-2; tentatively, D is TRBD2 (5 bases). There are 13 residues in the CDR3. CDR1 LNHDA and CDR2 SQIVND come from the germline V gene (reference sequence). Trimming left V 4 bases short and J 6 bases short, with 9 bases between. The CDR3 nucleotides read TGTGCCAGTAGTACCCGGCGGGCCGGGGAGCTGTTTTTT. The encoded protein is CASSTRRAGELFF.

The chain recombines TRBV12-3 or TRBV12-4 with TRBJ1-5; 9 positions match TRBD1. CDR3 length equals 13 residues. The V and J ends lost 8 bases and 5 bases, in that order; junction bases with no gene match: 4. The CDR3 sequence is CASRDRADQPQHF. DNA of the CDR3: TGTGCCAGCCGGGACAGGGCCGATCAGCCCCAGCATTTT.

The chain recombines TRBV5-1 with TRBJ2-2; no clear D. This CDR3 is built from 15 residues. V dropped 0 bases and J dropped 2 bases, with 8 bases sitting between them. Germline values: CDR1 SGHRS, CDR2 YFSETQ. The CDR3 DNA is TGCGCCAGCAGCTTGGAGAGGTCCAACACCGGGGAGCTGTTTTTT. This gives the protein CASSLERSNTGELFF. The entire variable domain, with the rest obtained from reference TRBV5-1 and TRBJ2-2, is as follows: KAGVTQTPRYLIKTRGQQVTLSCSPISGHRSVSWYQQTPGQGLQFLFEYFSETQRNKGNFPGRFSGRQFSNSRSEMNVSTLELGDSALYLCASSLERSNTGELFFGEGSRLTVL.

This chain uses TRBV2 with TRBJ1-2; the match to TRBD1 covers 7 bases. This CDR3 is 13 amino acids long. Germline V gene sequence: CDR1 SNHLY, CDR2 FYNNEI. After removal of 6 bases from V and 8 bases from J, the junction contained 9 bases not matched to a gene. The CDR3 nucleotides are TGTGCCAGCAGCCGAAGGGGGCCGTGGGGCTACACCTTC. It encodes CASSRRGPWGYTF.

CDR3 nucleotide sequence: TGTGCCAGCAGCTCACAGGGGAGGAGCAATCAGCCCCAGCATTTT. Protein: CASSSQGRSNQPQHF. V gene TRBV5-5 combines with J gene TRBJ1-5, with 7 bases fitting TRBD1. The CDR3 sequence is 15 residues long. V gave up 3 bases and J gave up 1 base; unmatched junction bases: 4. Germline V gene lookup returns CDR1 SGHKS and CDR2 YYEKEE (reference sequence).

This chain connects TRBV10-2 to TRBJ2-7, with 9 bases that match TRBD1. The CDR3 covers 13 residues. V was pared by 8 bases and J by 4 bases, with 6 bases of the junction left unmatched. Germline V gene sequence: CDR1 WSHSY, CDR2 SAAADI. Written as DNA, the CDR3 is TGCGCCAGCCGGGACAGGGAGTTTTACGAGCAGTACTTC. This translates into CASRDREFYEQYF.

The chain combines TRBV4-3 with TRBJ2-7, with D tentatively TRBD2 (5 bases). CDR1 LGHNA and CDR2 YSLEER come from the germline V gene. The CDR3 sequence is 15 residues long. V lost 2 bases to trimming and J lost 2 bases, with 13 bases between them. The CDR3 here is CASSQLYEGAYEQYF. CDR3 bases: TGCGCCAGCAGCCAACTTTATGAGGGAGCCTACGAGCAGTACTTC.

The rearrangement links TRBV11-2 to TRBJ1-2, with D tentatively TRBD1 (6 bases). Germline loops: CDR1 SGHAT, CDR2 FQNNGV. Trimming removed 0 bases at V and 9 bases at J, with 17 bases between. The CDR3 runs to 15 residues. This chain's CDR3 is CASSLDRGINPRYTF. CDR3 in DNA: TGTGCCAGCAGCTTAGATAGGGGGATTAACCCGCGCTACACCTTC.

V and J are TRBV18 and TRBJ2-1, with TRBD2 identical over 8 bases. CDR3 length equals 15 residues. J lost 3 bases, V lost 5 bases, and 6 bases had no gene match. Germline V gene data show CDR1 as KGHSH and CDR2 as LQKENI. CDR3 region: CASSATGGNYNEQFF. In DNA, the CDR3 is TGTGCCAGCTCAGCTACGGGGGGGAACTACAATGAGCAGTTCTTC.